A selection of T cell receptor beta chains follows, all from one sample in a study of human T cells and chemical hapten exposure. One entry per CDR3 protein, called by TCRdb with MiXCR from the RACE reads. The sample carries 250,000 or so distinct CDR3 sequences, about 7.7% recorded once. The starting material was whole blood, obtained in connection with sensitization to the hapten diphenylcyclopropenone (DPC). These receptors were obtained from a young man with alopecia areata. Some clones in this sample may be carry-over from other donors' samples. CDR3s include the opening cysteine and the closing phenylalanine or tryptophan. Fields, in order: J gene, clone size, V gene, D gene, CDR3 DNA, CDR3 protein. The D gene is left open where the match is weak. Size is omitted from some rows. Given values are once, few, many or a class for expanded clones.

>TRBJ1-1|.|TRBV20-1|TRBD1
TGCAGTGCTGTAGACAGGGGGAACACTGAAGCTTTCTTT
CSAVDRGNTEAFF
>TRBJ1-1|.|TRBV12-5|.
TGTGCTAGTGGTGGCACAGGGAACACTGAAGCTTTCTTT
CASGGTGNTEAFF
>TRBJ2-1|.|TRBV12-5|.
TGTGCTAGTGGTTTGGTACTCCGGGCCCCCCTTTACAATGAGCAGTTCTTC
CASGLVLRAPLYNEQFF
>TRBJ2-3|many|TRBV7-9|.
TGTGCCAGCACGGACCGAGGGACAGATACGCAGTATTTT
CASTDRGTDTQYF
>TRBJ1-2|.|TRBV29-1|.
TGCAGCGTTAACAGCTATGGCTACACCTTC
CSVNSYGYTF
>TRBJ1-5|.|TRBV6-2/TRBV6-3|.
TGTGCCAGCAGTTACAAGATCAGGAGACCATTCAGGGGAAGCAATCAGCCCCAGCATTTT
CASSYKIRRPFRGSNQPQHF
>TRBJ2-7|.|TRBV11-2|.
TGTGCCAGCAGATTACTAGGAGGGGGCTACGAGCAGTACTTC
CASRLLGGGYEQYF
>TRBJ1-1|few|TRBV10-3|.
TGTGCCATCCTGAGGGATCTGAACACTGAAGCTTTCTTT
CAILRDLNTEAFF
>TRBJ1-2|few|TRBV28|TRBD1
TGTGCCAGCAGGCCTTCCGGGACAGGGATCTATGGCTACACCTTC
CASRPSGTGIYGYTF
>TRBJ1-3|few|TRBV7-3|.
TGTGCCAGCAGCACCGGGGCCGGCGGAACCATATATTTT
CASSTGAGGTIYF
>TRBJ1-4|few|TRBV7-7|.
TGTGCCAGCAGCTTAGGCCCAGGCCTTAATGAAAAACTGTTTTTT
CASSLGPGLNEKLFF
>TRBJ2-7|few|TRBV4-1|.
TGCGCCAGCAGCCAAGCGGCAGGGGTTCAATCCTACGAGCAGTACTTC
CASSQAAGVQSYEQYF
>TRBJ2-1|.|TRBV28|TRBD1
TGTGCCAGCACTCCCGGGACAGCAAACAATGAGCAGTTCTTC
CASTPGTANNEQFF
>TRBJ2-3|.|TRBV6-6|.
TGTGCCAGCAGTTCCGTCCCCACAGATACGCAGTATTTT
CASSSVPTDTQYF
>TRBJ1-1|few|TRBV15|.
TGTGCCACCAGCCGGGGACCCAGGGGCTCAACTTCCAACACTGAAGCTTTCTTT
CATSRGPRGSTSNTEAFF
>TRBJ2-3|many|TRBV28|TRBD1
TGTGCCAGCAGTTTGCAGGGGGAAGGGGGTACGCAGTATTTT
CASSLQGEGGTQYF
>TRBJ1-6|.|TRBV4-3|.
TGCGCCAGCAGCCAAGATTTACCCAGGACGGGTTCACCCCTCCACTTT
CASSQDLPRTGSPLHF
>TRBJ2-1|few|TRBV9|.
TGTGCCAGCAGCGTAGTGGCTGCCTACAATGAGCAGTTCTTC
CASSVVAAYNEQFF
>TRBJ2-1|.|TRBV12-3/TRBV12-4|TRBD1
TGTGCCAGCAGTTTGAAGGGGACAGGCTCCTACAATGAGCAGTTCTTC
CASSLKGTGSYNEQFF
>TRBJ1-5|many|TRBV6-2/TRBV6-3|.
TGTGCCAGCAGTTACTACAAACACCCCCAGCATTTT
CASSYYKHPQHF
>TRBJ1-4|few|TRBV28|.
TGTGCCAGCAAAAGCCAGGATAATGAAAAACTGTTTTTT
CASKSQDNEKLFF
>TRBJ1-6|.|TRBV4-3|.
TGCGCCAGCAGCCAAGAGGGACGGAGGAACTCCTATAATTCACCCCTCCACTTT
CASSQEGRRNSYNSPLHF
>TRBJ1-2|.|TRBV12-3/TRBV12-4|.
TGTGCCAGCAGGCCAGGAGAATATGGCTACACCTTC
CASRPGEYGYTF
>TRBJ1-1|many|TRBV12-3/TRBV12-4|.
TGTGCCAGCAGTTCAAGGGGGGCTGGCACTGAAGCTTTCTTT
CASSSRGAGTEAFF
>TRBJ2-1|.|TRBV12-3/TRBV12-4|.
TGTGCCAGCAGTTACAGGGGAGGTGGCCCCCATGAGCAGTTCTTC
CASSYRGGGPHEQFF
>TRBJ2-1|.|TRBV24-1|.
TGTGCCACCAGTGATTCACCAGGAGCCGAGCAGTTCTTC
CATSDSPGAEQFF
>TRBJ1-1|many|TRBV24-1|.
TGTGCCACCAGTGAATCCAAGGGCACTGAAGCTTTCTTT
CATSESKGTEAFF
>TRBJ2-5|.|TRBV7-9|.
TGTGCCAGCAGCTTAGCGCCCAAGGATGGGGCCCAGTACTTC
CASSLAPKDGAQYF
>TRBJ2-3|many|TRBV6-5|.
TGTGCCAGCAGCCAAGCGGTCGGCCGCACAGATACGCAGTATTTT
CASSQAVGRTDTQYF
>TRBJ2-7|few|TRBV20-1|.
TGCAGTGCTAGAACCGTGGGATACGAGCAGTACTTC
CSARTVGYEQYF
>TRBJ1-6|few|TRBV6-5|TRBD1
TGTGCCAGCAGTTACACAGGGGCGAATTCACCCCTCCACTTT
CASSYTGANSPLHF
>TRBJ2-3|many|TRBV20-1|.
TGCAGTGCTGAACAAATCCGGACAGTTCAACCAGATACGCAGTATTTT
CSAEQIRTVQPDTQYF
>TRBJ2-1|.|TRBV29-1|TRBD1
TGCAGCGTTATCCGGGACAGTCGCTACAATGAGCAGTTCTTC
CSVIRDSRYNEQFF
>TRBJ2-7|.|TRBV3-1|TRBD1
TGTGCCAGCAGCCAAACAGGGGAACACGAGCAGTACTTC
CASSQTGEHEQYF
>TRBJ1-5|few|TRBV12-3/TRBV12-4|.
TGTGCCAGCACCGCCTATAGCAATCAGCCCCAGCATTTT
CASTAYSNQPQHF
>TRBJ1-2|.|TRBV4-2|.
TGTGCCAGCAGCCAGGAGAGGACGGAATTGTATGGCTACACCTTC
CASSQERTELYGYTF
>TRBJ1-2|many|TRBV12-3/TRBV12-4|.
TGTGCCAGCAGTCCCGGCGGGCCCCTAGATGGCTACACCTTC
CASSPGGPLDGYTF
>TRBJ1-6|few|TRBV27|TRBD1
TGTGCCAGCAGTATGAATCAGGGGGCGAATTCACCCCTCCACTTT
CASSMNQGANSPLHF
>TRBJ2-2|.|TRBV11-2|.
TGTGCCAGCAGCTTAGTTGCCTCACAGGCCTACTTT
CASSLVASQAYF
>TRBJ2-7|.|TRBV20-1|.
TGCAGTGCTAGAGTGACAGTCTCCAACAAGCAGTACTTC
CSARVTVSNKQYF
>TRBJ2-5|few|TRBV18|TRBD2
TGTGCCAGCTCCCCAGGAAGAATAGCGGGGGGGCCAGAGACCCAGTACTTC
CASSPGRIAGGPETQYF
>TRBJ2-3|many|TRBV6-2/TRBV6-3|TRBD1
TGTGCCAGCAGTTACAAGACAGGGGACACAGATACGCAGTATTTT
CASSYKTGDTDTQYF
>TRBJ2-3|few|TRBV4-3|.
TGCGCCAGCAGCCAAGATAGGGTCCAGGGCGAGCAGTATTTT
CASSQDRVQGEQYF
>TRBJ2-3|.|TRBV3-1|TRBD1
TGTGCCAGCAGCCCGCACGGGACAGGGCCGCCAGATACGCAGTATTTT
CASSPHGTGPPDTQYF
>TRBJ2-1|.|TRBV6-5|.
TGTGCCAGCAGTTACTCGAGGGGACGGGCGGCAAATGAGCAGTTCTTC
CASSYSRGRAANEQFF
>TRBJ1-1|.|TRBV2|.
TGTGCCAACAACAGGGAGGTGAACACTGAAGCTTTCTTT
CANNREVNTEAFF
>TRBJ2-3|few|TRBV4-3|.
TGCGCCAGCAGCCAAGATCGGGGACGGTTCATGTTCACAGATACGCAGTATTTT
CASSQDRGRFMFTDTQYF
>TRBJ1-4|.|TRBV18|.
TGTGCCAGCTCGCAGGGGACACCTGCAACTAATGAAAAACTGTTTTTT
CASSQGTPATNEKLFF
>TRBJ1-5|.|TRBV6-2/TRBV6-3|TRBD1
TGTGCCAGCAGTTACTCCCTATCACAGGGGCCTCTCAATCAGCCCCAGCATTTT
CASSYSLSQGPLNQPQHF
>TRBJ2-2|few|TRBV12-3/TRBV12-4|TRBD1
TGTGCCAGCAGTCTACAGGGGGCTCGTACCGGGGAGCTGTTTTTT
CASSLQGARTGELFF